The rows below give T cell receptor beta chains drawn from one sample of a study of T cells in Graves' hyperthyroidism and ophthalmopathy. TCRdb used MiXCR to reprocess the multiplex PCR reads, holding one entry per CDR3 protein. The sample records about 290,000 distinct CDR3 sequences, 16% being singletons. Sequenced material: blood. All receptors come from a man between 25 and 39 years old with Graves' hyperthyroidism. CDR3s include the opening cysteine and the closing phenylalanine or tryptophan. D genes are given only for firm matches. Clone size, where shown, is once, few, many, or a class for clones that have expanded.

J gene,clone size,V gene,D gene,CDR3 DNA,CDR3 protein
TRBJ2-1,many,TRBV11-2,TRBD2,TGTGCCAGCAGCTTCCCGGGACTAGCTCTGTTCTTC,CASSFPGLALFF
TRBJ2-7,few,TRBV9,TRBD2,TGTGCCAGCAGCCCTGTGGGACTAGCGGGAGGGCCGGAGTTCGGCGACGAGCAGTACTTC,CASSPVGLAGGPEFGDEQYF
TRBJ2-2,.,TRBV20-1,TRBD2,TGCAGTGCTAGAACCTTTAGCGGGATGATGGACACCGGGGAGCTGTTTTTT,CSARTFSGMMDTGELFF
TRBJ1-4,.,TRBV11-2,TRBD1,TGTGCCAGCAGCTCGCTTAACCCCCAGGGGGCGGATGAAAAACTGTTTTTT,CASSSLNPQGADEKLFF
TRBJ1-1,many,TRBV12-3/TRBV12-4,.,TGTGCCAGCAGGGGGAGATACACTGAAGCTTTCTTT,CASRGRYTEAFF
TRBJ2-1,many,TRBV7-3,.,TGTGCCAGCAGCCGCGGAGGGATGGGGAACAATGAGCAGTTCTTC,CASSRGGMGNNEQFF
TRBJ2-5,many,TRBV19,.,TGTGCCAGTAGTATGACGAGTAGGGAGACCCAGTACTTC,CASSMTSRETQYF
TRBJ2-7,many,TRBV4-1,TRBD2,TGCGCCAGCAGCCAGACTAGCGGGAACCATTACGAGCAGTACTTC,CASSQTSGNHYEQYF
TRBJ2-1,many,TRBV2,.,TGTGCCAGCAGGAAGTATGACAATGAGCAGTTCTTC,CASRKYDNEQFF
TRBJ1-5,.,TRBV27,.,TGTGCCAGCAGTTCCGGGGGGCCCTTTAATCAGCCCCAGCATTTT,CASSSGGPFNQPQHF
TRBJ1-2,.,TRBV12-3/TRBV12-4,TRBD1,TGTGCCAGCACCCTAGAGACACAAGGGGGCGGTTATGGCTACACCTTC,CASTLETQGGGYGYTF
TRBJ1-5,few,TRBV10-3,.,TGTGCCATCTGGTCAGGGGGCAATCAGCCCCAGCATTTT,CAIWSGGNQPQHF
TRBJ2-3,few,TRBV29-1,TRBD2,TGCAGCGTTCGGCCTAGCGGAGTGGATACGCAGTATTTT,CSVRPSGVDTQYF
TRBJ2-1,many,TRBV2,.,TGTGCCAGCAGTGTAGAGGGTTACAATGAGCAGTTCTTC,CASSVEGYNEQFF
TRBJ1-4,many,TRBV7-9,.,TGTGCCAGCAGCCAACCGTCGGCTAATGAAAAACTGTTTTTT,CASSQPSANEKLFF
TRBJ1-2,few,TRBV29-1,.,TGCACCAAGGAGGGACCCAGGAAATGGGGCTACACCTTC,CTKEGPRKWGYTF
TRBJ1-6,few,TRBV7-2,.,TGTGCCAGCAACGGACGGACAGAAGGGAATTCACCCCTCCACTTT,CASNGRTEGNSPLHF
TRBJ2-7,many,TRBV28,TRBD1,TGTGCCAGCAGTTCAGGCATCGGGACAGGGGACGAGCAGTACTTC,CASSSGIGTGDEQYF
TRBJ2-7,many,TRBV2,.,TGTGCCAGCAGTGAAGAGGACCGCTCCTACGAGCAGTACTTC,CASSEEDRSYEQYF
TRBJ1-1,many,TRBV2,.,TGTGCCAGCACAGGACAGCCCCGGAGCACTGAAGCTTTCTTT,CASTGQPRSTEAFF
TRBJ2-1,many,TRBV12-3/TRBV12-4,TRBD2,TGTGCCAGCAGCCGCGCTAGCGGGAGTCCCAATGAGCAGTTCTTC,CASSRASGSPNEQFF
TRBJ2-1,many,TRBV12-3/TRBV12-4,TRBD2,TGTGCCAGCAATCGAGCGGGAGGAGGGGCCAATGAGCAGTTCTTC,CASNRAGGGANEQFF
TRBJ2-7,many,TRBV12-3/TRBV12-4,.,TGTGCCAGCAGTCAAGAGCACCATCCGTACGAGCAGTACTTC,CASSQEHHPYEQYF
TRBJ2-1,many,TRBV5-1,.,TGCGCCAGCAGCTTGGGGAGCGACGGCAATGAGCAGTTCTTC,CASSLGSDGNEQFF
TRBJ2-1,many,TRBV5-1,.,TGCGCCAGCAGCTTAACTACCCAACCCCACAATGAGCAGTTCTTC,CASSLTTQPHNEQFF
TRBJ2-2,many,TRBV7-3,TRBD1,TGTGCCAGCAGCCCCCCCGGACAGGGTTCCACCGGGGAGCTGTTTTTT,CASSPPGQGSTGELFF
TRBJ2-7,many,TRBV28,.,TGTGCCAGCAGTCCCACAACAGTGATGCCCTACGAGCAGTACTTC,CASSPTTVMPYEQYF
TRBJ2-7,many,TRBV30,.,TGTGCCTGGAGTGTATTAGCTCCACCTCCCTACGAGCAGTACTTC,CAWSVLAPPPYEQYF
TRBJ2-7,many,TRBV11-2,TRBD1,TGTGCCAGCAGCACCGGGACAGGGCCGGCCTACGAGCAGTACTTC,CASSTGTGPAYEQYF
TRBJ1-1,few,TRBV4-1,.,TGCGCCAGCAGCCAAAAAGGGGCCTTGAACACTGAAGCTTTCTTT,CASSQKGALNTEAFF
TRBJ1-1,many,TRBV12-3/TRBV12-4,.,TGTGCCAGCAGTTTATATGAGCAGGTTAACACTGAAGCTTTCTTT,CASSLYEQVNTEAFF
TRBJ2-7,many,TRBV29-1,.,TGCAGCGTGGCGGACCTGACATCCGGGGCATTCCACGAGCAGTACTTC,CSVADLTSGAFHEQYF
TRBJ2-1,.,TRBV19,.,TGTGCCAGTAGCGACCGGAGCGGATCAAACAATGAGCAGTTCTTC,CASSDRSGSNNEQFF
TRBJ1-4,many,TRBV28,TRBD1,TGTGCCAGCAGTTTTGGAGGGGGCGGTGAAAAACTGTTTTTT,CASSFGGGGEKLFF
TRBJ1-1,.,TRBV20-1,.,TGCAGTGCTAGCCGGGCAGGGGCCACTGAAGCTTTCTTT,CSASRAGATEAFF
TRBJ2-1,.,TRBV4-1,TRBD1,TGCGCCAGCAGTCAACGCGTACCGGGACAGGGTCTCAATGAGCAGTTCTTC,CASSQRVPGQGLNEQFF
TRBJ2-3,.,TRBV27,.,TGTGCCAGCAGTTTATCGGGGACGGGTACGCAGTATTTT,CASSLSGTGTQYF
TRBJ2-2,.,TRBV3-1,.,TGTGCCAGCAGCCAAGGTCCCAAGCGGAGGAACACCGGGGAGCTGTTTTTT,CASSQGPKRRNTGELFF
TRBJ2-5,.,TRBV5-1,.,TGCGCCAGCAGCTTGGCCGTGGGGGGCCTCCAAGAGACCCAGTACTTC,CASSLAVGGLQETQYF
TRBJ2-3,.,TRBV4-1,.,TGCGCCAGCAGCCAAGCATTATGGAGGCAGGGTCGCACAGATACGCAGTATTTT,CASSQALWRQGRTDTQYF
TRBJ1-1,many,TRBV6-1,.,TGTGCCAGCCCTGCAAGGGGGTCTGAAGCTTTCTTT,CASPARGSEAFF
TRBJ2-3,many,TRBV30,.,TGTGCCTATCAAACAGATACGCAGTATTTT,CAYQTDTQYF
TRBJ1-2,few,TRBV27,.,TGTGCCAGCAAAATATCGGCGGGAGGGGGGCTTGGCTACACCTTC,CASKISAGGGLGYTF
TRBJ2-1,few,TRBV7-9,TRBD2,TGTGCCAGCAGCCGGACAGGACTAGCGGGACGCAATGAGCAGTTCTTC,CASSRTGLAGRNEQFF
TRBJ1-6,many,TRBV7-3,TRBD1,TGTGCCAGCATCGACAGGGTCCATAATTCACCCCTCCACTTT,CASIDRVHNSPLHF
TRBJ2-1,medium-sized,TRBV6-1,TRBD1,TGTGCCGCTGAGTCGGGACAGGGCTACAATGAGCAGTTCTTC,CAAESGQGYNEQFF
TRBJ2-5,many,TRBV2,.,TGTGCCAGCAGTGAAGGACGGGGGGCAGAGACCCAGTACTTC,CASSEGRGAETQYF
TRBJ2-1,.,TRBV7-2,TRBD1,TGTGCCAGCAGCTCCGGGGACAGGGGGAGGGATGAGCAGTTCTTC,CASSSGDRGRDEQFF
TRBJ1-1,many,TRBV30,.,TGTGCCAGACTAAAGGAAAACACTGAAGCTTTCTTT,CARLKENTEAFF
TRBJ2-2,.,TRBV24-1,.,TGTGCCACCAGTGATTTGGGGCCCACCGGCGGGGAGCTGTTTTTT,CATSDLGPTGGELFF
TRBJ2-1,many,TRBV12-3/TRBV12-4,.,TGTGCCAGCAGTTTTCCAGGGTCCGGATTCAATGAGCAGTTCTTC,CASSFPGSGFNEQFF
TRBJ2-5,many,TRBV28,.,TGTGCCATCCTTTCTCGGGGATCAGAGACCCAGTACTTC,CAILSRGSETQYF